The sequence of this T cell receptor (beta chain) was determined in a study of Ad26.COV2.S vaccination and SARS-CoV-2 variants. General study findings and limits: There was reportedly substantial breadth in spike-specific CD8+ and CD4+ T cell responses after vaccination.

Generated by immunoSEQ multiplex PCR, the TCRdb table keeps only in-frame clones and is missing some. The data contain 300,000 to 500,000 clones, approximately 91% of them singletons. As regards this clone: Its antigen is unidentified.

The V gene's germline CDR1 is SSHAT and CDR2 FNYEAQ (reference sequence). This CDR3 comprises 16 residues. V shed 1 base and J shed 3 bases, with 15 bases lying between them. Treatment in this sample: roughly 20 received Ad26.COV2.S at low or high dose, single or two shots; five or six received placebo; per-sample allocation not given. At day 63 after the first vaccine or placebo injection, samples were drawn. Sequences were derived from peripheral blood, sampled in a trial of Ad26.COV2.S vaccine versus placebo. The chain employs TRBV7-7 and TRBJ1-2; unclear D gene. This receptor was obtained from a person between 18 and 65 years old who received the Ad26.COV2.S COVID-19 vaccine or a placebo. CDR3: CASSLEDWCGYYGYTF. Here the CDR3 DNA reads TGTGCCAGCAGCTTAGAGGACTGGTGCGGTTACTATGGCTACACCTTC.